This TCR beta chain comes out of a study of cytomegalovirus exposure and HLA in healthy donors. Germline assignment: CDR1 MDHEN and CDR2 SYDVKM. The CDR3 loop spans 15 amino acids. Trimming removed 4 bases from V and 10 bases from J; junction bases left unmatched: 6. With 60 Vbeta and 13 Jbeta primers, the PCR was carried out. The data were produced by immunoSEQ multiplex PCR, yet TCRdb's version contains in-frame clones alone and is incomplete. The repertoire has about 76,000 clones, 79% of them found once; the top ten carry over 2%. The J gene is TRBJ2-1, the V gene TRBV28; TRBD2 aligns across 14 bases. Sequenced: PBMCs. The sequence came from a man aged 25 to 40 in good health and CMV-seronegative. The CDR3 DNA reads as TGTGCCAGCAGTTCCGGGACTAGCGGGGGAGGCGAGCAGTTCTTC. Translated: CASSSGTSGGGEQFF.